The sequence of this TCR beta chain was determined in a study of CD8 T cells in Susac syndrome. TCR beta sequences were obtained from blood CD8+ and CD4+ T cells. The multiple sclerosis control group consisted of treatment-naive patients whose relapsing-remitting disease, which was either stable or active, fulfilled revised McDonald criteria. Negative isolation was used for CD8+ and CD4+ T cells and FACS enrichment for TEMRA cells. Reverse transcription of about 0.45 to 1 ug RNA was performed with random hexamers. By means of immunoSEQ multiplex PCR, TCR beta CDR3 spanning 54 Vbeta and 13 Jbeta underwent amplification. TCRdb used MiXCR to reprocess the immunoSEQ multiplex PCR reads, holding one entry per CDR3 protein. The sample carries about 200,000 distinct CDR3 sequences, 90% to 95% recorded once. CDR1 is SQVTM and CDR2 is ANQGSEA in the germline V gene. V was clipped by 6 bases and J by 0 bases; unmatched bases: 5. The CDR3 sequence is 14 residues long.

This chain links TRBV29-1 with TRBJ2-3, with 8 bases fitting TRBD2. The sequence was obtained from a human donor with multiple sclerosis. The sequencing sample was made of CD4+ T cells from PBMCs. The CDR3 spells CSVAAGASTDTQYF. The CDR3 region has the DNA TGCAGCGTCGCAGCGGGGGCTAGCACAGATACGCAGTATTTT.